This TCR beta chain was retrieved from a study of T-cell memory formation after mild COVID-19. This clonotype was detected only a few times. Antigen: not known. Findings and caveats of the study: Contracting clones localized mainly to CM and EM when CD4+ and mainly to EMRA when CD8+.

TCRdb recomputed calls from the 5' RACE reads with MiXCR, one row per CDR3 protein. This sample has fewer than 300,000 distinct CDR3 sequences, with roughly 18% found just once. Germline CDR1 and CDR2: LGHNA and YSLEER. J gave up 2 bases and V 3 bases, and 16 bases lay outside the gene matches. This CDR3 has 18 residues. V gene TRBV4-3 combines with J gene TRBJ2-7; 7 bases align to TRBD2. The sequenced sample consisted of PBMCs or a T cell subset sorted from them (not recorded which). The receptor's source is a man aged 18 to 35 who had mild COVID-19 (a few samples of this study predate the infection). Cell type and time point are not known. The CDR3 protein is CASSHQLGTAGEPYEQYF. The CDR3 DNA follows: TGCGCCAGCAGCCACCAACTCGGGACTGCGGGGGAGCCCTACGAGCAGTACTTC.